This T cell receptor (beta chain) was sequenced for a study of patients and donors after allogeneic stem cell transplantation. Each CDR3 protein gets one entry after TCRdb re-called the RT-PCR reads with MiXCR. Here the sample spans about a million distinct CDR3 sequences, 18% being singletons. The V gene end was trimmed by 2 bases and the J gene end by 2 bases; junction bases not matched to a gene: 6. In germline, CDR1 is MNHEY, CDR2 SVGAGI. The CDR3 consists of 15 residues. This sequence was found in a human donor who was either an allogeneic HSCT recipient or a stem cell or donor lymphocyte infusion donor (not recorded which). It is not recorded whose cells these are; they may come from a transplant donor. The rearrangement joins TRBV6-5 to TRBJ2-7; TRBD1 matches 7 bases. Sequenced: blood, either unsorted or a sorted T cell fraction (not recorded which). The CDR3 nucleotides read TGTGCCAGCAGTTACACAGGGGCCCCCACCTACGAGCAGTACTTC. This encodes CASSYTGAPTYEQYF.